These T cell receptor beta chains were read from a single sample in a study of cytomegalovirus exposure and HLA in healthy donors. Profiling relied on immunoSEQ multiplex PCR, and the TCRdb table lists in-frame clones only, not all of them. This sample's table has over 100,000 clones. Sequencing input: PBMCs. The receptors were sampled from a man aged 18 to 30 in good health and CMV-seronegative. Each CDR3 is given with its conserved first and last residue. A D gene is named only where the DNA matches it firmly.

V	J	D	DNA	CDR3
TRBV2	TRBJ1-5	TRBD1	TGTGCCAGCAGTCCTGGACAGGAAAGGATACGCAATCAGCCCCAGCATTTT	CASSPGQERIRNQPQHF
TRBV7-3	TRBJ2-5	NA	TGTGCCAGCAGCTTAAGAGGGGGTAACTATGCAAAAGAGACCCAGTACTTC	CASSLRGGNYAKETQYF
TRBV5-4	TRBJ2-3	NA	TGTGCCAGCAGCTTAATCTCAGGGGCCACAGATACGCAGTATTTT	CASSLISGATDTQYF
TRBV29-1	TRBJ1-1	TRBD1	TGCAGCGTCGCGGGACAGGGGGAGGGAACTGAAGCTTTCTTT	CSVAGQGEGTEAFF
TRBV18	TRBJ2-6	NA	TGTGCCAGCTCACCAAGAAACCTGGCGGGTGGGGCCAACGTCCTGACTTTC	CASSPRNLAGGANVLTF
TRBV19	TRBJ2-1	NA	TGTGCCAGTAGTGCCAGGGGGGTGTCCTACAATGAGCAGTTCTTC	CASSARGVSYNEQFF
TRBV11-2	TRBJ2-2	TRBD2	TGTGCCAGCAGCTCGGTCCGGGACTACCTCGACACCGGGGAGCTGTTTTTT	CASSSVRDYLDTGELFF
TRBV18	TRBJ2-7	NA	TGTGCCAGCTCACCGGGCCCACACGACGAGCAGTACTTC	CASSPGPHDEQYF
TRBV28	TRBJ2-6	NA	TGTGCCAGCAGTAAACAGAGCTCTGGGGCCAACGTCCTGACTTTC	CASSKQSSGANVLTF
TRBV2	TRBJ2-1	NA	TGTGCCAGCAATGGACTCAAATACAATGAGCAGTTCTTC	CASNGLKYNEQFF
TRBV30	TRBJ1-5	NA	TGTGCCTGGAGTCTACAGGGCGTTAGCAATCAGCCCCAGCATTTT	CAWSLQGVSNQPQHF
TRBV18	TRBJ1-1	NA	TGTGCCAGCTCACCGGCATACAGGGAAGCTTTCTTT	CASSPAYREAFF
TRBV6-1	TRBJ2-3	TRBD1	TGTGCCAGCAGTGAACGACAGGGGAATACGCAGTATTTT	CASSERQGNTQYF
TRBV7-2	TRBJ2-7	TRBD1	TGTGCCAGCAGCTTAGGGTACTCCGGGACAGATTTCTACGAGCAGTACTTC	CASSLGYSGTDFYEQYF
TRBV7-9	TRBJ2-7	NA	TGTGCCAGCGCGGGAAGAACCTACGAGCAGTACTTC	CASAGRTYEQYF
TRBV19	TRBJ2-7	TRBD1	TGTGCCAGTAGTGGACAGGGATTTTCCTACGAGCAGTACTTC	CASSGQGFSYEQYF
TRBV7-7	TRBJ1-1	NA	TGTGCCAGCAGCTCCCAGATGAACACTGAAGCTTTCTTT	CASSSQMNTEAFF
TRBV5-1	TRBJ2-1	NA	TGCGCCAGCAGCTTGGTACAGGCCAACAATGAGCAGTTCTTC	CASSLVQANNEQFF
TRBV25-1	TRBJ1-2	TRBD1	TGTGCCAGCAGTAACCAGGGGGCAAGTAACTATGGCTACACCTTC	CASSNQGASNYGYTF
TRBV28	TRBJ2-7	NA	TGTGCCAGCTCGACGAGAACAGCTTCAAAATACGAGCAGTACTTC	CASSTRTASKYEQYF
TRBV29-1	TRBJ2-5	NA	TGCAGCGTTGAAGTCATACAGGGTCGGGAGACCCAGTACTTC	CSVEVIQGRETQYF
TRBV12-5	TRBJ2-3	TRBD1	TGTGCTAGTGGTGGACAGGGGGCTACCGATACGCAGTATTTT	CASGGQGATDTQYF
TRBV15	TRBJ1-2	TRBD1	TGTGCCACCAGCAGGTCCAACACCGGGACAGGGCCCTATGGCTACACCTTC	CATSRSNTGTGPYGYTF
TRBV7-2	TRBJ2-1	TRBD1	TGTGCCAGCAGCCCTGGGACAGGGGAATGGAATGAGCAGTTCTTC	CASSPGTGEWNEQFF
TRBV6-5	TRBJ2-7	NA	TGTGCCAGCAGGGTACGGCGGGTCAACGAGCAGTACTTC	CASRVRRVNEQYF
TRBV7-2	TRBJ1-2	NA	TGTGCCAGCAGCTTAGAGGGGCCTAACTATGGCTACACCTTC	CASSLEGPNYGYTF
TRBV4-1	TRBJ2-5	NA	TGCGCCAGCAGCCGAGGACCGGGAGATGGAGAGACCCAGTACTTC	CASSRGPGDGETQYF
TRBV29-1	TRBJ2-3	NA	TGCAGCGTTGAGAGGGGGTGGGCGGGGGTTCAGGGGACGCAGTATTTT	CSVERGWAGVQGTQYF